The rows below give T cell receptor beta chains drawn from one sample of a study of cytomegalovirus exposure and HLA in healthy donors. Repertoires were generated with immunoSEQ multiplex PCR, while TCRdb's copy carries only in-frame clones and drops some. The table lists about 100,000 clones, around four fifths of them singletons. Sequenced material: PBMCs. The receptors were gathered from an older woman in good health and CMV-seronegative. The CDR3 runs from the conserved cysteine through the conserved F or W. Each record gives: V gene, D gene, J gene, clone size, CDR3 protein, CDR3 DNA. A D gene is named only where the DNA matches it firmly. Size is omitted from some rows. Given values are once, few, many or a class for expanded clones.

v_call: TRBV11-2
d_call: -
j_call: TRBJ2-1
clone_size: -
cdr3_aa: CASSFWVEGTRNEQFF
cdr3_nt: TGTGCCAGCAGCTTCTGGGTGGAGGGGACGAGGAATGAGCAGTTCTTC

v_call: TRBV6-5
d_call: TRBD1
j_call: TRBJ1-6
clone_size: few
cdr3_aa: CASSKSTGKSPLHF
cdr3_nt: TGTGCCAGCAGTAAATCGACAGGGAAATCACCCCTCCACTTT

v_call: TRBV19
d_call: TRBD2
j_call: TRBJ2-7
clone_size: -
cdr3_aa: CASSSGEGLSYEQYF
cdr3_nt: TGTGCCAGTAGTTCCGGGGAGGGGCTTTCCTACGAGCAGTACTTC

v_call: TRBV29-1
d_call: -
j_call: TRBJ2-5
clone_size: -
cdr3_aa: CSVGLGGDGETQYF
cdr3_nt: TGCAGCGTTGGCCTAGGTGGAGACGGAGAGACCCAGTACTTC

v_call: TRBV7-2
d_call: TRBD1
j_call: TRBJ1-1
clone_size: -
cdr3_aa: CASSLAPGTGGEAFF
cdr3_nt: TGTGCCAGCAGCTTAGCTCCCGGGACAGGGGGGGAAGCTTTCTTT

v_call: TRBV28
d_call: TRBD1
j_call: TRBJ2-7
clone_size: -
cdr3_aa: CASSFRDRSYEQYF
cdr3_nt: TGTGCCAGCAGTTTCCGGGACAGGAGCTACGAGCAGTACTTC

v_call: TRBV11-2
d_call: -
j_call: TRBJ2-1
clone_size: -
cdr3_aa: CASSLGGGRHNEQFF
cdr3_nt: TGTGCCAGCAGCCTCGGTGGGGGGAGACACAATGAGCAGTTCTTC

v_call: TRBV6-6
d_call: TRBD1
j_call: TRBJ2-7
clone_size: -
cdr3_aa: CASRTGGAYEQYF
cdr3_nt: TGTGCCAGCAGGACAGGGGGCGCCTACGAGCAGTACTTC

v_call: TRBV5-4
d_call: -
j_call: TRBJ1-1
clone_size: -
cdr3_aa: CASSPEPGLNTEAFF
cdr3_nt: TGTGCCAGCAGCCCTGAGCCGGGGTTGAACACTGAAGCTTTCTTT

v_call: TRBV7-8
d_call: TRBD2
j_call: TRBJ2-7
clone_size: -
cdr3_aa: CASSLEGRGRSSSYEQYF
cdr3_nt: TGTGCCAGCAGCTTAGAGGGGAGGGGCAGATCAAGCTCCTACGAGCAGTACTTC

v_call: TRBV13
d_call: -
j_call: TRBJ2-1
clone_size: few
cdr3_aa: CASSTAVTGYNEQFF
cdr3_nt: TGTGCCAGCAGTACTGCGGTGACGGGTTACAATGAGCAGTTCTTC

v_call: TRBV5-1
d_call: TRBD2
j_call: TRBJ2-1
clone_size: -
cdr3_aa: CASSVSGSSYNEQFF
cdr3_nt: TGCGCCAGCAGCGTAAGCGGGAGCTCCTACAATGAGCAGTTCTTC

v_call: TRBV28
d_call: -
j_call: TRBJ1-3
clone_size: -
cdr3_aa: CASGGTEGRGDTIYF
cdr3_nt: TGTGCCAGCGGGGGGACGGAGGGTCGAGGTGACACCATATATTTT

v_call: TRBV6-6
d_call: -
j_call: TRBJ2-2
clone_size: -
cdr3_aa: CASSYYVGTHTGELFF
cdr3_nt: TGTGCCAGCAGTTACTACGTTGGGACTCACACCGGGGAGCTGTTTTTT

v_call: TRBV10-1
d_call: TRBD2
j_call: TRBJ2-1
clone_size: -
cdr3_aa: CASSLAGDNEQFF
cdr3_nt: TGCGCCAGCAGCCTAGCGGGAGACAATGAGCAGTTCTTC

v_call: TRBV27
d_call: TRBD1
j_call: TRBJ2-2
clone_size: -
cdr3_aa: CASSLRQGGTGELFF
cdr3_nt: TGTGCCAGCAGTTTGAGACAGGGCGGCACCGGGGAGCTGTTTTTT

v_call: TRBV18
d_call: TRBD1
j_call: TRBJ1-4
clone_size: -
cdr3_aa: CASSPQGGEEKLFF
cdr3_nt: TGTGCCAGCTCACCGCAAGGGGGCGAAGAAAAACTGTTTTTT

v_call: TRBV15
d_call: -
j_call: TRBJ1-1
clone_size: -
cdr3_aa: CATSARVNTEAFF
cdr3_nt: TGTGCCACCAGCGCCAGGGTGAACACTGAAGCTTTCTTT

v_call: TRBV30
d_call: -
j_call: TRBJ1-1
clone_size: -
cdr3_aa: CAWSRGGTEAFF
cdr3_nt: TGTGCCTGGAGTCGGGGGGGCACTGAAGCTTTCTTT

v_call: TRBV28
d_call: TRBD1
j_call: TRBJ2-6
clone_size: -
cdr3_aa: CASSGTGYGANVLTF
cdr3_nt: TGTGCCAGCAGTGGGACAGGGTACGGGGCCAACGTCCTGACTTTC

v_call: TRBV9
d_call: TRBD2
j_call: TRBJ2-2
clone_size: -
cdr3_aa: CASSPRGSGDGGTGELFF
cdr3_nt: TGTGCCAGCAGCCCCCGGGGTAGCGGGGACGGCGGCACCGGGGAGCTGTTTTTT

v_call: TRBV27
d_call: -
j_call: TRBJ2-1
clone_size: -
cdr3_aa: CASRTGQSEQFF
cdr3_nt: TGTGCCAGCAGAACAGGTCAGAGTGAGCAGTTCTTC

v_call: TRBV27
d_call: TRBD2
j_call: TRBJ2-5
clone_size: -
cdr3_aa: CASSLRTSGRAETQYF
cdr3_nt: TGTGCCAGCAGCTTACGGACTAGCGGGAGGGCCGAGACCCAGTACTTC

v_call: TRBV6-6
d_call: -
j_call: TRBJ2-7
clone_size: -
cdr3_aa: CASSSLPRVSGDEQYF
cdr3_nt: TGTGCCAGCAGTTCCCTCCCACGGGTCTCTGGAGACGAGCAGTACTTC

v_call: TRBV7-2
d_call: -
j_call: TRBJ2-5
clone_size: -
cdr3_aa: CASSLGPGDETQYF
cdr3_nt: TGTGCCAGCAGCTTAGGTCCAGGGGATGAGACCCAGTACTTC

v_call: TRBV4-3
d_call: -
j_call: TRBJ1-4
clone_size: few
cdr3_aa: CASSEGVMTNEKLFF
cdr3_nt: TGCGCCAGCAGTGAAGGGGTTATGACTAATGAAAAACTGTTTTTT

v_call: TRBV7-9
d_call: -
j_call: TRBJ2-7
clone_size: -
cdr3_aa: CASSLPQGSYEQYF
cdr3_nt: TGTGCCAGCAGCCTGCCACAGGGCTCCTACGAGCAGTACTTC

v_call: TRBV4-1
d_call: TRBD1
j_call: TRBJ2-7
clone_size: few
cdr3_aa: CASSQAPPVSRTGPAYEQYF
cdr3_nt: TGCGCCAGCAGCCAAGCACCACCCGTATCCCGGACAGGTCCAGCCTACGAGCAGTACTTC

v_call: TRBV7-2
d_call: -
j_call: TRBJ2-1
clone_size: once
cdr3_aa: CASSQRTDIWSVDEQFF
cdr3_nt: TGTGCCAGCAGCCAGCGGACAGACATCTGGTCCGTAGATGAGCAGTTCTTC

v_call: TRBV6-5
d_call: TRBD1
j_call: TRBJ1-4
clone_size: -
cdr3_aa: CASRFTTGPGEKLFF
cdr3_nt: TGTGCCAGCAGATTCACGACAGGGCCGGGTGAAAAACTGTTTTTT

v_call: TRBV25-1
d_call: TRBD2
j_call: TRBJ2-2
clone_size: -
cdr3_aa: CASSGTDGRAGELFF
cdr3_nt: TGTGCCAGCAGTGGGACGGACGGGAGGGCCGGGGAGCTGTTTTTT

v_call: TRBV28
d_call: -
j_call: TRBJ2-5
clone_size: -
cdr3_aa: CASTLQQGSQETQYF
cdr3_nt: TGTGCCAGCACCTTACAACAGGGTTCTCAAGAGACCCAGTACTTC

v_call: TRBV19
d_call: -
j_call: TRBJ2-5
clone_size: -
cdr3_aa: CASSSLGRYQETQYF
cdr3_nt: TGTGCCAGTAGTAGCCTTGGGAGATACCAAGAGACCCAGTACTTC

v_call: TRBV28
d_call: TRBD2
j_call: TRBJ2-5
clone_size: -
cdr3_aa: CASSLGGTSQETQYF
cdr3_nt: TGTGCCAGCAGTCTAGGGGGGACTAGTCAAGAGACCCAGTACTTC

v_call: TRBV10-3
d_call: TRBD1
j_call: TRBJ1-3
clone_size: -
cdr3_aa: CAIREDRGGNTIYF
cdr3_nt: TGTGCCATCCGAGAGGACAGGGGTGGAAACACCATATATTTT

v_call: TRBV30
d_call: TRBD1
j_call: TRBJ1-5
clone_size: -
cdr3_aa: CAWSPDRGNQPQHF
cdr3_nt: TGTGCCTGGAGTCCAGACAGGGGCAATCAGCCCCAGCATTTT

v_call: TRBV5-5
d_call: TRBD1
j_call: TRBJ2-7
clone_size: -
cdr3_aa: CASSLAGQGDEQYF
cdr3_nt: TGTGCCAGCAGCTTGGCGGGACAGGGGGACGAGCAGTACTTC

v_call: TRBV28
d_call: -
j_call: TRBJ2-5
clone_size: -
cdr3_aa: CASAIRPETQYF
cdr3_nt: TGTGCCAGCGCGATACGCCCAGAGACCCAGTACTTC

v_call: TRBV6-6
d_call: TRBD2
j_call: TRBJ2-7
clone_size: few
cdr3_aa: CASSKGTSGTSYEQYF
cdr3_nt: TGTGCCAGCAGTAAAGGGACTAGCGGGACCTCCTACGAGCAGTACTTC

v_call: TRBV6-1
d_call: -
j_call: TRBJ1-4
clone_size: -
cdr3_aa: CASSEAWGPTNEKLFF
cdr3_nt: TGTGCCAGCAGTGAAGCATGGGGGCCAACTAATGAAAAACTGTTTTTT

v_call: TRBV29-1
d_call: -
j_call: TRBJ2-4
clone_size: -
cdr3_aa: CSVEGSSVDTNIQYF
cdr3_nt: TGCAGCGTTGAAGGTTCTAGCGTAGATACGAACATTCAGTACTTC

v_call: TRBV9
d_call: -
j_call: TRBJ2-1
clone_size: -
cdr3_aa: CASSAPRGREQFF
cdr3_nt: TGTGCCAGCAGCGCCCCAAGGGGCCGTGAGCAGTTCTTC

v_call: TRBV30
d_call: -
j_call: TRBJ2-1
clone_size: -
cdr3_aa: CAWSVRGLDEQFF
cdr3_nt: TGTGCCTGGAGTGTACGGGGGTTGGATGAGCAGTTCTTC

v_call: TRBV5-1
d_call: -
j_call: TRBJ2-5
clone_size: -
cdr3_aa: CASSWGAGGETQYF
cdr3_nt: TGCGCCAGCAGCTGGGGAGCCGGCGGGGAGACCCAGTACTTC

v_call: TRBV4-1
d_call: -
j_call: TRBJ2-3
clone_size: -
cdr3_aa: CASSHGQSSTDTQYF
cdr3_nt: TGCGCCAGCAGCCACGGACAGTCTAGCACAGATACGCAGTATTTT

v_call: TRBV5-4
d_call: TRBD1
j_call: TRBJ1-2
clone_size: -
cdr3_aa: CASTNGGQDLYGYTF
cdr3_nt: TGTGCCAGCACCAACGGGGGACAGGACCTCTATGGCTACACCTTC

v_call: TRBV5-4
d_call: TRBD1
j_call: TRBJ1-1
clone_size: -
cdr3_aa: CASSLAQGARTVTEAFF
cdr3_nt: TGTGCCAGCAGCTTGGCCCAGGGGGCGCGGACGGTCACTGAAGCTTTCTTT

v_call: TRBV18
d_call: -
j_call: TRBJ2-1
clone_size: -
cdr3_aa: CASSPSRNEQFF
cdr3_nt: TGTGCCAGCTCACCAAGCCGTAATGAGCAGTTCTTC

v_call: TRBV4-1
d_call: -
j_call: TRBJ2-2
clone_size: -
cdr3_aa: CASSRGSLPSAGELFF
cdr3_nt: TGCGCCAGCAGTCGAGGTAGCCTACCGTCCGCCGGGGAGCTGTTTTTT

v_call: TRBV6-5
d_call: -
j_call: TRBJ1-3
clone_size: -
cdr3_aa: CASSERVSGNTIYF
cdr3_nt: TGTGCCAGCAGTGAGAGGGTCTCTGGAAACACCATATATTTT

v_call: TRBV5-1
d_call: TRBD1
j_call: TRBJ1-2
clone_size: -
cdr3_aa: CASSGTGAAGYTF
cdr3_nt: TGCGCCAGCAGCGGCACAGGGGCTGCTGGCTACACCTTC

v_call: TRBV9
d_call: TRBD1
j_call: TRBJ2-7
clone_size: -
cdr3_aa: CASSVPGQGGEQYF
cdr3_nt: TGTGCCAGCAGCGTACCGGGACAGGGTGGGGAGCAGTACTTC